Listed here are 16 T cell receptor beta chains from one sample, sequenced in a study of CD8 T cells in Susac syndrome. RNA totalling 0.5 to 1 ug underwent reverse transcription with random hexamers. TCRdb analysed the immunoSEQ multiplex PCR reads with MiXCR anew, one entry per CDR3 protein. The sample has more than 200,000 distinct CDR3 sequences; about 95% are singletons. Sequencing was performed on CD4+ T cells from PBMCs. These receptor sequences come from a human donor with Susac syndrome.

The CDR3, as DNA: TGCAGCGTTGGTTCGTTTTCTCACACAGATACGCAGTATTTT. It specifies CSVGSFSHTDTQYF. V gene TRBV29-1 combines with J gene TRBJ2-3; D uncertain. Trimming removed 4 bases from V and 2 bases from J, with 13 bases in between. Per the germline V gene, CDR1 is SQVTM and CDR2 is ANQGSEA. This CDR3 spans 14 amino acids.

This clonotype showed up just once. In DNA, the CDR3 is TGTGCCAGCAGCTTCGGGACAGGGGGCATGTATGGCTACACCTTC. Residues: CASSFGTGGMYGYTF. V and J are TRBV5-6 and TRBJ1-2; TRBD1 matches at 12 bases. Germline lookup yields CDR1 SGHDT and CDR2 YYEEEE. This CDR3 is built from 15 residues. The V segment lost 2 bases and the J segment 5 bases; nucleotides outside the gene matches: 4.

V usage is TRBV20-1 and J usage is TRBJ1-4; 7 bases are a match to TRBD1. Losses at the gene ends were 5 bases for V and 8 bases for J; bases not matched to a gene: 11. Per germline, CDR1 DFQATT and CDR2 SNEGSKA (reference sequence). This CDR3 region has 14 residues. CDR3 in amino acids: CSARASGTAEKLFF. The CDR3 DNA is TGCAGTGCTCGAGCTTCCGGGACAGCAGAAAAACTGTTTTTT.

The chain links TRBV30 to TRBJ2-3, with D perhaps TRBD1 or TRBD2 (6 bases each). The CDR3 is 13 amino acids. Germline V gives CDR1 GTSNPN, CDR2 SVGIG (reference sequence). V shed 8 bases and J shed 2 bases, with 14 bases lying between them. The CDR3 DNA sequence: TGTGCCGAACAGGAGGGGGACACAGATACGCAGTATTTT. Its translation: CAEQEGDTDTQYF.

The chain combines TRBV3-1 with TRBJ2-3; perhaps TRBD2 as D (5 bases). This CDR3 has 15 amino acids. Trimming pared 1 base from V and 6 bases from J, leaving 14 bases between. Germline loops: CDR1 LGHDT, CDR2 YNNKEL (reference sequence). The CDR3: CASSQVGSGGDTQYF. CDR3 in DNA: TGTGCCAGCAGCCAAGTCGGATCCGGCGGGGATACGCAGTATTTT.

The chain carries TRBV3-1 and TRBJ1-2; D call uncertain. Germline V gene sequence: CDR1 LGHDT, CDR2 YNNKEL (reference sequence). Trimming shortened V by 0 bases and J by 4 bases, and 9 bases separated the two germline ends. The CDR3 consists of 14 residues. CDR3: CASSQDIQSYGYTF. The CDR3 region has the DNA TGTGCCAGCAGCCAAGATATCCAGAGCTATGGCTACACCTTC.

This clonotype has a single count. The chain combines TRBV6-5 with TRBJ1-1; D not resolved. The germline V gene has CDR1 MNHEY and CDR2 SVGAGI. CDR3 length: 14 residues. V was pared by 0 bases and J by 1 base, with 6 bases between. The CDR3 sequence: CASSYSTGNTEAFF. Written as DNA, the CDR3 is TGTGCCAGCAGTTACTCAACGGGGAACACTGAAGCTTTCTTT.

V is TRBV6-6 and J is TRBJ2-5; D assignment may be TRBD1 or TRBD2 (5 bases each). The CDR3 spans 13 residues. Germline-derived CDR1 and CDR2 are MNHNY and SVGAGI (reference sequence). The V and J ends lost 6 bases and 5 bases respectively, with 13 bases between them. CDR3 coding DNA: TGTGCCAGCAGGCAAGGGTGGGGGGAGACCCAGTACTTC. Translating gives CASRQGWGETQYF.

V is TRBV4-2 and J is TRBJ2-5; weak D call: TRBD2 (6 bases). Germline V CDR1 and CDR2: LGHNA, YNFKEQ. V gave up 0 bases and J gave up 5 bases, with 10 bases separating them. This CDR3 comprises 14 residues. The CDR3 reads CASSQDAAGETQYF. The CDR3 region has the DNA TGTGCCAGCAGCCAAGATGCTGCGGGGGAGACCCAGTACTTC.

The genes are TRBV7-2 and TRBJ2-6; no clear D gene. CDR3 length: 14 amino acids. V was pared by 4 bases and J by 0 bases, with 4 bases between. Per the germline V gene, CDR1 is SGHTA and CDR2 is FQGNSA. The DNA for the CDR3 is TGTGCCAGCAGCTCCAACTCTGGGGCCAACGTCCTGACTTTC. Translation: CASSSNSGANVLTF.

The chain is built from TRBV30 and TRBJ2-7; no clear D. V shed 0 bases and J shed 2 bases, with 11 bases lying between them. This CDR3 is 14 amino acids long. The germline V gene has CDR1 GTSNPN and CDR2 SVGIG (reference sequence). The CDR3 region has the DNA TGTGCCTGGAGTGTACTTCACTCTACCTACGAGCAGTACTTC. Its protein product is CAWSVLHSTYEQYF.

CDR3 in amino acids: CAWSVLGRGTSGGEQYF. The CDR3 nucleotides read TGTGCCTGGAGTGTACTCGGCCGGGGGACTAGCGGGGGGGAGCAGTACTTC. The rearrangement links TRBV30 to TRBJ2-7; TRBD2 matches 15 bases. V dropped 0 bases and J dropped 7; count of bases not matched to a gene: 10. The CDR3 loop spans 17 amino acids. Germline assignment: CDR1 GTSNPN and CDR2 SVGIG (reference sequence).

This clonotype was seen just once. The CDR3 sequence: CAWARLLGDNQPQHF. As DNA, the CDR3 is TGTGCCTGGGCACGACTCCTAGGGGACAATCAGCCCCAGCATTTT. J is TRBJ1-5 and V is TRBV30, with TRBD1 as a possible D gene (5 bases). The V and J ends lost 5 bases and 3 bases respectively, with 17 bases between them. Germline CDR1 is GTSNPN and CDR2 is SVGIG (reference sequence). The CDR3 is 15 amino acids.

This clonotype has just one count. The genes are TRBV9 and TRBJ1-1; D is possibly TRBD1 (5 bases). The germline V gene encodes CDR1 SGDLS and CDR2 YYNGEE. There are 14 residues in the CDR3. V gave up 3 bases and J gave up 4 bases, with 13 bases separating them. The CDR3 spells CASSGRWGGTEAFF. The CDR3 DNA reads as TGTGCCAGCAGCGGTAGGTGGGGCGGCACTGAAGCTTTCTTT. Full variable domain (missing parts from reference TRBV9 and TRBJ1-1): DSGVTQTPKHLITATGQRVTLRCSPRSGDLSVYWYQQSLDQGLQFLIQYYNGEERAKGNILERFSAQQFPDLHSELNLSSLELGDSALYFCASSGRWGGTEAFFGQGTRLTVV.

V gene TRBV10-2 combines with J gene TRBJ1-2; TRBD1 matches 10 bases. After removal of 7 bases from V and 2 bases from J, the junction contained 10 bases not matched to a gene. The CDR3 has 16 residues. Germline assignment: CDR1 WSHSY and CDR2 SAAADI. Here the CDR3 DNA reads TGCGCCAGCAATGGACAGGGGGTCAGGAGAAACTATGGCTACACCTTC. Translating it yields CASNGQGVRRNYGYTF.

DNA of the CDR3: TGTGCCAGCACCAGGACAGGGGTGAACACTGAAGCTTTCTTT. This encodes CASTRTGVNTEAFF. V gene TRBV2 combines with J gene TRBJ1-1; 9 positions agree with TRBD1. The trim removed 7 bases at V and 0 bases at J, leaving 3 bases unmatched. From germline, CDR1 is SNHLY and CDR2 FYNNEI. There are 14 residues in the CDR3. Filled out from reference TRBV2 and TRBJ1-1, the complete variable domain reads EPEVTQTPSHQVTQMGQEVILRCVPISNHLYFYWYRQILGQKVEFLVSFYNNEISEKSEIFDDQFSVERPDGSNFTLKIRSTKLEDSAMYFCASTRTGVNTEAFFGQGTRLTVV.